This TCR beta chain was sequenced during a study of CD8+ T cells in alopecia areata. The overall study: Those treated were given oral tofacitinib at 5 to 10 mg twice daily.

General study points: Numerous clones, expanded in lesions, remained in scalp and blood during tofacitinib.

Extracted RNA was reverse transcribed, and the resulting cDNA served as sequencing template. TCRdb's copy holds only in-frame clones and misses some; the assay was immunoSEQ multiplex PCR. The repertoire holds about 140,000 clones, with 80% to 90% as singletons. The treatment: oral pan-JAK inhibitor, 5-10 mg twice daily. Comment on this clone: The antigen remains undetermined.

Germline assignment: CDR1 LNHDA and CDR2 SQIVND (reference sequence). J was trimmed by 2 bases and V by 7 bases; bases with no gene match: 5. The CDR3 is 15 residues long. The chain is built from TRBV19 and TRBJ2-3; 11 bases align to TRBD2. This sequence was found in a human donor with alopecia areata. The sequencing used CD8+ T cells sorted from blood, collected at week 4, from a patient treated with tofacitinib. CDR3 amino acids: CASTLAGGSTDTQYF. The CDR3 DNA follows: TGTGCCAGTACCCTAGCGGGGGGATCCACAGATACGCAGTATTTT.